A selection of T cell receptor beta chains follows, all from one sample in a study of response to subunit inactivated influenza vaccine. TCRdb re-derived calls from the RT-PCR reads in MiXCR, one entry per CDR3 protein. The table includes about 650,000 distinct CDR3 sequences, around 13% detected once. The source was PBMCs from blood, collected roughly 15 days before vaccination. These receptors all come from a man aged 45-65 years who received an inactivated influenza vaccine. The conserved cysteine and the conserved F or W are not part of the CDR3 here. The size of a clone is reported for some rows only, either as once, few or many, or as a class for expanded clones.

>TRBV27|few
ASSIRTSGGEQY
>TRBV5-5|few
ASSSGQGVFGELF
>TRBV20-1|NA
SARDGRSPLH
>TRBV7-9|NA
ASSLAGNWALNTEAF
>TRBV2|NA
ASSEELAPSYEQF
>TRBV24-1|few
ATSDYDRGTNTGELF
>TRBV7-9|NA
ASSWDVHPEAF
>TRBV7-2|few
ASSPVDGYNEQF
>TRBV4-2|many
ASSQEASNQPQH
>TRBV20-1|NA
SASGQLGNTIY
>TRBV27|NA
ASSLPSPSGRVGELF
>TRBV7-8|few
ASSTPGAPQH
>TRBV6-1|NA
ASTRSRTGELF
>TRBV14|NA
ASSPGLAGFYEQY
>TRBV7-2|few
ASSWGRLSYEQY
>TRBV7-9|few
ASSLVRLAGDETQY
>TRBV29-1|few
SVDLPGGLNEQF
>TRBV5-1|NA
ASSLASGGADEQF
>TRBV12-3/TRBV12-4|few
ASSFGTASNQPQH
>TRBV28|few
ASSLFQGPTGELF
>TRBV2|few
ASSVVRGSDTQY
>TRBV5-1|NA
ASSLGTGGFETQY
>TRBV6-1|many
ASSAGGEVRNEQF
>TRBV6-2/TRBV6-3|NA
ASSRPQGATEAF
>TRBV20-1|few
SARGWGQPYEQY
>TRBV29-1|few
SVELKRLANTGELF
>TRBV24-1|few
ATSDFGGALGNEQF
>TRBV20-1|few
SAQTGLGETQY
>TRBV25-1|many
ASSDIGGGSPLH
>TRBV7-2|few
ASSSYRGPYNEQF
>TRBV5-1|many
ASSSGQVYTEAF
>TRBV6-2/TRBV6-3|few
ASSRQGFNQPQH
>TRBV7-2|NA
ASSLETGRFSPLH
>TRBV20-1|few
STTQGGNTGELF
>TRBV4-3|few
ASSQDSSLGRSEQY
>TRBV18|few
ASSPPGSLAGDNEQF
>TRBV5-1|many
ASSLGSLNTGELF